This paragraph covers one T cell receptor (beta chain) sequence. Its antigen is not identified. Time point indicated: cycle 4 day 1 (C4D1), after more than five weeks of nivolumab. All trial patients relapsed after autologous stem cell transplantation. The data are from a study of PD-1 blockade in classical Hodgkin lymphoma. Assay: immunoSEQ multiplex PCR; the TCRdb copy retains only in-frame clones and omits some. This sample has tens of thousands of clones, with 91% found just once. V lost 10 bases, J lost 5 bases, and 18 bases lay in between. This CDR3 is built from 13 residues. CDR1 is PRHDT, CDR2 FYEKMQ, per germline (reference sequence). The study's findings and limits: Only CD4+ TCR diversity, not CD8+, had risen significantly by C4D1.

This TCR was recovered from a human donor with classical Hodgkin lymphoma. The specimen was peripheral blood mononuclear cells (PBMCs), collected before the fourth cycle of nivolumab. The chain uses TRBV13 and TRBJ2-7, with no clear D. This CDR3 is CATWVLASHEQYF. The CDR3 DNA reads TGTGCCACCTGGGTACTGGCATCGCACGAGCAGTACTTC.